The source of this TCR beta chain is a study of shared clonotypes between healthy human individuals (TCRdb year 2020). In terms of the full investigation: The cohort comprised a couple of women and a few men aged 18 to 49 years. Libraries were prepared and TCR repertoires were sequenced by different laboratories using diverse techniques, in order to increase sequencing depth and limit assay-specific biases. Between about 0.9 and 10 billion PBMCs per donor were obtained by leukapheresis. Per donor, three plates each were used for CD4 naive and CD4 memory, two for CD8 naive, and one for CD8 memory. Blood TCR repertoires of four to six healthy adults were deeply sequenced to estimate repertoire size and the extent of clonotype sharing between individuals.

Donors were healthy HIV-negative adults with no recently reported acute infections or vaccinations. All donors were Caucasian adults living in Nashville, Tennessee, USA. CD4+ T cells were enriched by magnetic negative selection; naive cells were then positively selected on CD45RA, and the negative fraction formed the memory subset. Blood was collected by leukapheresis, and PBMCs were isolated by Ficoll-Histopaque density gradient centrifugation and then cryopreserved in liquid nitrogen vapor phase. Analytical flow cytometry was used to check the purity and quantity of each magnetically sorted T cell population. From each sorted fraction, genomic DNA was isolated and quantified by UV absorbance on a Nanodrop 2000c. The V and J ends are trimmed by 2 bases and 1 base, leaving 15 bases between them. The CDR3, from cysteine to phenylalanine, totals 16 residues. Only CDR3 DNA remains: 48 bases, in frame from the first base. Taken from the germline V gene, the CDR1 and CDR2 loops are KGHSH and LQKENI.

This clone was counted once. Its cognate antigen has yet to be identified. Base qualities were left out, and no much larger clone turns up one base away. Overall study outcomes, separate from this receptor: Even with the large sequencing depth, rarefaction of the sorted-subset datasets indicated that sequencing was incomplete. Pairwise subsampling led to the expectation that sequencing depth would affect the degree of clonotype sharing among donors. Because the study included a small number of donors, the genetic and exposure-history diversity represented was limited. Compared with non-shared clonotypes, the clonotypes found in all four sorted-subset donors had higher generation probabilities. Sampling was restricted to blood, and TCR repertoires in tissues likely differ from the TCR repertoires found in blood. About 5% of naive CD4, 3.5% of naive CD8, 2.3% of memory CD4, and 0.4% of memory CD8 clonotypes were shared across several donors. Estimated clonotype richness was generally larger for naive than for memory subsets.

Using the deep immunoSEQ assay, multiplex PCR amplified TCR CDR3 regions from genomic DNA. For each cell subset, the extracted genomic DNA was distributed evenly across all wells of several immunoSEQ 96-well plates, and each plate served as one replicate. For sorted subsets, approximately 200 ng of genomic DNA, equivalent to 30,000 or so T cell genomes, went into each replicate PCR. Purified libraries were quantified with a Qubit 3.0 fluorometer, sized on a Bioanalyzer 2100, and re-quantified with the KAPA Library Quantification kit. Every immunoSEQ 96-well plate was sequenced on a dedicated single-read 150-cycle Illumina NextSeq 550 flow cell. In the original analysis: Because only junctional sequences without quality scores were contained in the immunoSEQ output, filtering matching that applied to full-length reads could not be performed. Sequences were annotated with PyIR, a Python wrapper for IgBLAST v1.9, and V/J genes and CDR3 were assigned using IMGT germline references. Any read was removed if the V/J assignment was weak (E-value above 1e-6), the CDR3 was missing, or the read contained stop codons, out-of-frame junctions, or ambiguous translated residues. A V3J clonotype was defined by an identical inferred V gene, J gene, and CDR3 amino acid sequence. The percentage overlap between two repertoires was calculated by dividing the number of shared unique clonotypes by the size of the smaller repertoire. Repertoire richness was assessed with RTK rarefaction, the Chao1 estimator, and Recon v2.1 estimates of unobserved clonotypes. For all TCRbeta clonotypes obtained by the gDNA method from a handful of donors, generation probabilities were computed with OLGA. Not all clones reach the TCRdb copy of this immuneACCESS table, which keeps in-frame sequences only. Checked studies attribute under half of the gap to unresolved V genes and leave the rest unexplained. V, J and clone size are taken as reported in that table, and D and trimming were inferred from the DNA itself. Within this sample are about 1 million clones, with about 70% of them counted one time only. Of the sample, around 1.5% is held by the ten largest clones.

The sequence derives from a man aged 18 to 30 in good health. The V gene is TRBV18 and the J gene is TRBJ2-7; TRBD2 is perhaps the D gene, given 5 matching bases. The sample consisted of memory CD4+ T cells sorted from blood. The sample's cell subset or site, from its label and the paper: CD45RA-negative fraction. Here the CDR3 is given as CASSPGLASWSYEQYF. The DNA sequence is as follows: TGTGCCAGCTCACCAGGATTAGCTAGCTGGTCCTACGAGCAGTACTTC.